This T cell receptor (beta chain) originates from a study of T cells in localized non-small cell lung cancer. The protocol was immunoSEQ multiplex PCR, while the TCRdb copy is restricted to in-frame clones and leaves out a portion. Of some 1,500 clones in the sample, about 24% are singletons; the top ten hold just under 30%. This clone ranks as medium-sized. The germline V gene encodes CDR1 MGHRA and CDR2 YSYEKL. The CDR3 extends over 15 amino acids. Trimming removed 0 bases from V and 5 bases from J, with 11 bases in between. The V and J genes are TRBV4-1 and TRBJ2-1; D is unresolved. This sample comprised normal lung tissue next to the tumor, obtained before any cancer treatment. This clonotype was obtained from a female donor of 60 years or more with stage I lung adenocarcinoma. The CDR3 is CASSQDRATNNEQFF. DNA of the CDR3: TGCGCCAGCAGCCAAGATCGGGCGACAAACAATGAGCAGTTCTTC.